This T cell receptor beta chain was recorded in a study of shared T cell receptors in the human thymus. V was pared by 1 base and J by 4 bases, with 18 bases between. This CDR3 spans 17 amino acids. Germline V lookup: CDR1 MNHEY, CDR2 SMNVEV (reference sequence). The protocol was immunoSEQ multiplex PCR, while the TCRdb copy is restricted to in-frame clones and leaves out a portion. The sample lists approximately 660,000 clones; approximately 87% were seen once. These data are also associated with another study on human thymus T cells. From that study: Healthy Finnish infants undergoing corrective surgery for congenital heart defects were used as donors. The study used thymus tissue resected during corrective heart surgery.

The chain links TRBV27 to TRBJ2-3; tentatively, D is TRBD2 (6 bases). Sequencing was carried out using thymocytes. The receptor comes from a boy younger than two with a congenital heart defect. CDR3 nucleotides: TGTGCCAGCAGTTTATGGGCTAGCGCACGTCCTCCAGATACGCAGTATTTT. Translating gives CASSLWASARPPDTQYF.